The following is a T cell receptor beta chain sequence with its context. This sample was taken from a study of T cell changes during pregnancy in multiple sclerosis. Here immunoSEQ multiplex PCR was the method, and the copy in TCRdb shows in-frame clones only, minus some. This table holds 100,000 or so clones, 94% found once. The CDR3 has 15 residues. Trimming took 0 bases from V and 4 from J, leaving 10 bases between them. Per germline, CDR1 SGHNT and CDR2 YYREEE (reference sequence). The chain uses TRBV5-4 and TRBJ2-2; TRBD1 is a possible D gene (5 bases). The sequences come from peripheral blood, collected after pregnancy. The clonotype originates from a female donor in good health, enrolled as a control in a pregnancy study. This CDR3 reads CASSLEGAPTGELFF. CDR3 in DNA: TGTGCCAGCAGCTTGGAAGGGGCGCCCACCGGGGAGCTGTTTTTT.